This passage covers 19 T cell receptor beta chains from one sample sequenced in a study of HIV-infected children after antiretroviral therapy interruption. The TCR library was built from RNA with a 3' RACE protocol and unique molecular identifiers. TCRdb recomputed calls from the 3' RACE reads with MiXCR, one row per CDR3 protein. The table has about 89,000 distinct CDR3 sequences, 6.9% seen once. Documented treatment: PENTA 11 planned treatment interruption arm or continuous ART arm. Sequences were derived from CD45RA+ CD4+ T cells from PBMCs, pooled from several time points, sampled from a donor given antiretroviral therapy, either interrupted or continuous. As for subset: naive CD4+ CD45RA+ CD45RO- T cells. The receptors here all came from a pool of human donors with HIV.

This CDR3 reads CATSGVSQATHTQYF. The DNA for the CDR3 is TGTGCCACCAGTGGGGTATCCCAAGCGACACATACGCAGTATTTT. V usage is TRBV24-1 and J usage is TRBJ2-3; D gene unclear. Trimming stripped 5 bases from V and 7 bases from J, with 18 bases between. This CDR3 spans 15 amino acids. The germline CDR1 and CDR2 sequences are KGHDR and SFDVKD.

This clonotype was detected ten times or more. This sequence joins TRBV11-1 and TRBJ2-1; 9 bases line up with TRBD1. The junction had 7 bases not matched to a gene; V was cut back by 1 base and J by 6 bases. The CDR3 spans 16 residues. Germline V gene data show CDR1 as SGHAT and CDR2 as FQDESV (reference sequence). CDR3 sequence: CASSLEGTGLFNEQFF. CDR3 nucleotides: TGTGCCAGCAGCTTAGAAGGGACAGGGTTATTCAATGAGCAGTTCTTC.

A remark on this clonotype: A read error may be the cause here, since a much bigger clone is one base away. Written as DNA, the CDR3 is TGTGACAGCAGTGATCGACAGGGGGAGGGCACCGGGCAGCTCTACTTT. It specifies CDSSDRQGEGTGQLYF. The chain joins TRBV27 to TRBJ2-2; 9 nucleotides align to TRBD1. The CDR3 runs 16 residues. Germline loops: CDR1 MNHEY, CDR2 SMNVEV (reference sequence).

This sequence joins TRBV18 and TRBJ1-6, with 8 bases fitting TRBD1. The V gene's germline CDR1 is KGHSH and CDR2 LQKENI. V was clipped by 4 bases and J by 7 bases; unmatched bases: 9. The CDR3 loop spans 16 amino acids. The CDR3 DNA reads as TGTGCCAGCTCACTTAGGAACAGGGGGGAAAATTCACCCCTCCACTTT. This encodes CASSLRNRGENSPLHF.

In its sample, this clonotype was seen many times. V gene TRBV28 combines with J gene TRBJ2-7, with 8 bases fitting TRBD2. With 5 bases clipped from V and 6 bases from J, the junction kept 9 bases outside the gene matches. The CDR3 contains 14 residues. Germline V gene sequence: CDR1 MDHEN, CDR2 SYDVKM. Here the CDR3 reads CASSLQRESSEQYF. The DNA of the CDR3 is TGTGCCAGCAGTCTCCAGCGGGAGAGTAGCGAGCAGTACTTC. Based on the CDR3 plus reference TRBV28 and TRBJ2-7, the full variable domain is DVKVTQSSRYLVKRTGEKVFLECVQDMDHENMFWYRQDPGLGLRLIYFSYDVKMKEKGDIPEGYSVSREKKERFSLILESASTNQTSMYLCASSLQRESSEQYFGPGTRLTVT.

The J gene is TRBJ2-3, the V gene TRBV7-6; 8 nucleotides agree with TRBD2. J was trimmed by 2 bases and V by 1 base; bases with no gene match: 8. The CDR3 length is 17 residues. From germline, CDR1 is SGHVS and CDR2 FNYEAQ. The CDR3 loop reads CASSLVSGSPATDTQYF. The CDR3 DNA reads TGTGCCAGCAGCTTAGTAAGCGGGAGTCCCGCCACAGATACGCAGTATTTT.

This clonotype came up many times. The chain has TRBV10-2 and TRBJ1-4; D is unresolved. Deletions cut 6 bases from V and 5 bases from J, with 10 bases between. This CDR3 has 13 residues. Per germline, CDR1 WSHSY and CDR2 SAAADI. The DNA for the CDR3 is TGCGCCAGCAGAATGGCTGCGAATGAAAAACTGTTTTTT. It yields the protein CASRMAANEKLFF.

This clonotype was counted a few times. The chain combines TRBV18 with TRBJ2-7; D is possibly TRBD1 (7 bases). This CDR3 comprises 14 residues. From germline, CDR1 is KGHSH and CDR2 LQKENI. The ends were cut back, 4 bases at V and 2 bases at J, with 12 bases in the middle. CDR3 sequence reads: CASSRGTVAYEQYF. The CDR3 bases are TGTGCCAGCTCACGCGGGACAGTAGCCTACGAGCAGTACTTC.

This rearrangement joins TRBV4-1 to TRBJ2-7, with TRBD2 matching 10 bases. The trim removed 0 bases at V and 4 bases at J, leaving 12 bases unmatched. CDR1 is MGHRA, CDR2 YSYEKL, per germline. There are 18 residues in the CDR3. The CDR3 region has the DNA TGCGCCAGCAGCCAAGATTTCCTAGCGGGGGACAACGAATACGAGCAGTACTTC. Amino acids: CASSQDFLAGDNEYEQYF.

The chain combines TRBV7-2 with TRBJ2-7; TRBD1 is a possible D gene (6 bases). V gave up 5 bases and J gave up 6 bases, with 17 bases separating them. From germline, CDR1 is SGHTA and CDR2 FQGNSA. The CDR3 consists of 14 residues. The CDR3 DNA reads TGTGCCAGCAGCCAAGATTACAGGGTGAGCGAGCAGTACTTC. Its protein is CASSQDYRVSEQYF. The full variable domain, with the rest looked up from reference TRBV7-2 and TRBJ2-7, is GAGVSQSPSNKVTEKGKDVELRCDPISGHTALYWYRQSLGQGLEFLIYFQGNSAPDKSGLPSDRFSAERTGGSVSTLTIQRTQQEDSAVYLCASSQDYRVSEQYFGPGTRLTVT.

This clonotype was seen many times. The chain employs TRBV29-1 and TRBJ2-7; 8 nucleotides line up with TRBD2. The CDR3 totals 12 residues. Germline loops: CDR1 SQVTM, CDR2 ANQGSEA. With V trimmed by 7 bases and J by 3 bases, 5 bases remained unmatched. The CDR3 sequence: CSAGLAFYEQYF. In DNA form, the CDR3 reads TGCAGCGCCGGACTAGCATTCTACGAGCAGTACTTC.

At least ten counts were recorded for this clonotype. The V and J genes are TRBV10-3 and TRBJ1-1; possibly TRBD1 for D (6 bases). The CDR3 has 13 residues. V was cut by 5 bases and J by 3 bases, with 10 bases left in between. CDR1 is ENHRY and CDR2 is SYGVKD in the germline V gene. The CDR3 region has the DNA TGTGCCATCAGTATACCAGGGGACACTGAAGCTTTCTTT. It yields the protein CAISIPGDTEAFF.

This clonotype appeared many times. The CDR3 reads CASSQATGPSRSPLHF. CDR3 nucleotide sequence: TGTGCCAGCAGTCAGGCGACAGGTCCATCCCGGTCACCCCTCCACTTT. The rearrangement joins TRBV6-5 to TRBJ1-6, with D possibly TRBD1 on 6 matching bases. The CDR3 spans 16 residues. Trimming shortened V by 5 bases and J by 10 bases, and 21 bases separated the two germline ends. CDR1 is MNHEY and CDR2 is SVGAGI in the germline V gene.

As to this clonotype: A much larger clone sits a single nucleotide away, making a read error possible. The gene calls are TRBV12-3 or TRBV12-4 and TRBJ2-7; D is unclear. CDR3 length: 15 amino acids. The germline V and J ends were trimmed by 5 bases and 4 bases, with 18 bases remaining between them. The chain's CDR3 is CASSTTRWVWYEQYF. CDR3 nucleotides: TGTGCCAGCAGTACCACCCGCTGGGTTTGGTACGAGCAGTACTTC.

This clonotype has at least ten counts. The chain employs TRBV5-1 and TRBJ1-1; no clear D. Germline V gives CDR1 SGHRS, CDR2 YFSETQ. Between the trimmed V and J ends, which lost 4 bases and 5 bases, there was a span of 12 bases. CDR3 length: 13 residues. The CDR3 DNA sequence: TGCGCCAGCAGCGAAGGAGGGTTGACTGAAGCTTTCTTT. Translated: CASSEGGLTEAFF.

This clonotype was seen at least ten times. The V call is TRBV12-3 or TRBV12-4, the J call TRBJ1-5; tentatively, D is TRBD1 (6 bases). This CDR3 is 15 amino acids long. V was trimmed by 6 bases and J by 3 bases, leaving 15 bases between them. The CDR3 here is CASSLTDRTNQPQHF. In DNA form, the CDR3 reads TGTGCCAGCAGCCTCACAGACAGGACCAATCAGCCCCAGCATTTT.

Here the CDR3 DNA reads TGTGCCAGTACCCTTGACTCCGGGAGCTATGGCTACACCTTC. Translating it yields CASTLDSGSYGYTF. The chain uses TRBV19 and TRBJ1-2; D remains ambiguous. This CDR3 spans 14 amino acids. With 7 bases removed from V and 4 bases from J, the gap between germline ends came to 16 bases. Germline V gene sequence: CDR1 LNHDA, CDR2 SQIVND (reference sequence).

The genes are TRBV12-3 or TRBV12-4 and TRBJ1-2, with 7 bases aligning to TRBD1. The CDR3 has 13 residues. V dropped 1 base and J dropped 7; count of bases not matched to a gene: 3. The CDR3: CASSLDGTAGYTF. CDR3 coding DNA: TGTGCCAGCAGTTTAGATGGGACAGCTGGCTACACCTTC.

This clonotype was counted only a few times. The V and J genes are TRBV6-2 or TRBV6-3 and TRBJ2-3; D call uncertain. The ends were cut back, 5 bases at V and 5 bases at J, with 11 bases in the middle. The CDR3 length is 13 residues. CDR1 is MNHEY and CDR2 is SVGEGT in the germline V gene. CDR3 amino acids: CASSPWARDTQYF. In DNA form, the CDR3 reads TGTGCCAGCAGTCCTTGGGCTAGAGATACGCAGTATTTT.